The 28 T cell receptor beta chains given below trace back to one sample, sequenced in a study of blood T cell repertoires in COVID-19. Sequencing was performed with immunoSEQ multiplex PCR; in TCRdb, only in-frame clones are kept and a portion is missing. The data hold a few hundred thousand clones, with under 90% observed a single time. Material: peripheral blood. These receptors were taken from a woman under 40 with COVID-19, enrolled during active disease.

The chain carries TRBV6-5 and TRBJ1-1; 7 bases fit TRBD1. The V gene end was trimmed by 4 bases and the J gene end by 1 base; junction bases not matched to a gene: 3. This CDR3 is 14 amino acids long. Germline CDR1 and CDR2: MNHEY and SVGAGI. The CDR3 loop is CASSWDRPNTEAFF. In DNA form, the CDR3 reads TGTGCCAGCAGTTGGGACAGACCGAACACTGAAGCTTTCTTT.

The rearrangement uses TRBV5-4 and TRBJ2-7, with 9 nucleotides matching TRBD1. The CDR3 has 15 amino acids. Losses at the gene ends were 3 bases for V and 1 base for J; bases not matched to a gene: 5. The germline gives CDR1 SGHNT, CDR2 YYREEE (reference sequence). The DNA of the CDR3 is TGTGCCAGCAGCTGGGAGACAGGGGGGTCCTACGAGCAGTACTTC. It encodes CASSWETGGSYEQYF.

The chain carries TRBV6-5 and TRBJ2-7; 9 bases line up with TRBD1. The germline V gene has CDR1 MNHEY and CDR2 SVGAGI. The CDR3 is 15 residues long. Trimming took 5 bases from V and 4 from J; bases not matched to a gene: 9. CDR3 sequence (DNA): TGTGCCAGCAGTCTCGGACAGGGGTTATCTTACGAGCAGTACTTC. Its translation is CASSLGQGLSYEQYF.

The V gene is TRBV6-5, the J gene TRBJ2-1; 9 nucleotides agree with TRBD1. V gave up 5 bases and J gave up 2 bases; unmatched junction bases: 4. CDR1 is MNHEY, CDR2 SVGAGI, per germline. This CDR3 contains 15 residues. CDR3 region: CASSQTGGTYNEQFF. The CDR3 DNA reads TGTGCCAGCAGTCAGACAGGGGGTACCTACAATGAGCAGTTCTTC.

The chain uses TRBV5-5 and TRBJ1-4; TRBD1 agrees at 8 bases. This CDR3 has 15 residues. Germline V gives CDR1 SGHKS, CDR2 YYEKEE (reference sequence). The trim removed 4 bases at V and 3 bases at J, leaving 5 bases unmatched. DNA for the CDR3: TGTGCCAGCAGCCCATGGACAGGGTCTAATGAAAAACTGTTTTTT. Its protein is CASSPWTGSNEKLFF. The complete variable domain, with remaining parts taken from reference TRBV5-5 and TRBJ1-4, reads DAGVTQSPTHLIKTRGQQVTLRCSPISGHKSVSWYQQVLGQGPQFIFQYYEKEERGRGNFPDRFSARQFPNYSSELNVNALLLGDSALYLCASSPWTGSNEKLFFGSGTQLSVL.

The chain combines TRBV21-1 with TRBJ2-7; the DNA was not compared with TRBD2, the D call given in the table. TRBV21-1 counts as a pseudogene. The CDR3 totals 15 residues. Written as DNA, the CDR3 is TGTGCCAGCGGTTGTTTCCGGGACTTTGCCTACGAGCAGTACTTC. This gives the protein CASGCFRDFAYEQYF.

V is TRBV27 and J is TRBJ1-6; weak D call: TRBD1 (5 bases). Germline V CDR1 and CDR2: MNHEY, SMNVEV (reference sequence). CDR3 length equals 15 residues. The V gene lost 2 bases and the J gene lost 7 bases, with 12 bases spanning the gap. The CDR3 nucleotides read TGTGCCAGCAGTTTAGGCAGGGTGGAGAATTCACCCCTCCACTTT. This translates into CASSLGRVENSPLHF.

The chain is built from TRBV19 and TRBJ1-3, with D possibly being TRBD1 (5 bases). The CDR3 has 16 residues. CDR1 LNHDA and CDR2 SQIVND come from the germline V gene (reference sequence). V was shortened by 8 bases and J by 2 bases, with 19 bases between the two germline ends. The CDR3 DNA follows: TGTGCCAGTTCTCCGAGCCAGGGCTTTACTGGAAACACCATATATTTT. It codes for CASSPSQGFTGNTIYF.

The chain links TRBV5-1 to TRBJ2-2; 8 bases agree with TRBD2. The ends lost 5 bases at V and 0 bases at J; junction bases unmatched: 3. The CDR3 has 15 residues. Germline CDR1 reads SGHRS; CDR2 reads YFSETQ. CDR3 DNA sequence: TGCGCCAGCAGAACTAGCGGAGCGAACACCGGGGAGCTGTTTTTT. This sequence encodes CASRTSGANTGELFF. The variable domain in full, with the rest retrieved from reference TRBV5-1 and TRBJ2-2, is KAGVTQTPRYLIKTRGQQVTLSCSPISGHRSVSWYQQTPGQGLQFLFEYFSETQRNKGNFPGRFSGRQFSNSRSEMNVSTLELGDSALYLCASRTSGANTGELFFGEGSRLTVL.

V is TRBV19 and J is TRBJ1-2, with TRBD1 identical over 7 bases. Germline V CDR1 and CDR2: LNHDA, SQIVND (reference sequence). V lost 7 bases and J lost 7; bases outside the gene matches: 6. This CDR3 spans 12 amino acids. The CDR3: CASNLGTVGYTF. In DNA, the CDR3 is TGTGCCAGTAATCTGGGGACAGTTGGCTACACCTTC.

The V call is TRBV19, the J call TRBJ1-1, with a tentative D call TRBD1 (6 bases). CDR1 LNHDA and CDR2 SQIVND come from the germline V gene (reference sequence). The CDR3 sequence is 15 residues long. V gave up 5 bases and J gave up 1 base, with 14 bases separating them. CDR3 loop: CASSRLIQGNTEAFF. CDR3 bases: TGTGCCAGTAGTCGCCTCATACAGGGGAACACTGAAGCTTTCTTT.

This chain joins TRBV6-5 and TRBJ2-2; 7 bases line up with TRBD1. This CDR3 is 14 amino acids long. Germline lookup yields CDR1 MNHEY and CDR2 SVGAGI. The V and J ends lost 8 bases and 0 bases, in that order; junction bases with no gene match: 3. The CDR3 spells CASHQGANTGELFF. Written as DNA, the CDR3 is TGTGCCAGCCATCAGGGGGCGAACACCGGGGAGCTGTTTTTT.

The chain recombines TRBV7-9 with TRBJ1-4, with D possibly being TRBD1 (6 bases). The CDR3 has 15 amino acids. Looked up from germline, CDR1 is SEHNR and CDR2 is FQNEAQ (reference sequence). Trimming pared 4 bases from V and 2 bases from J, leaving 11 bases between. CDR3 bases: TGTGCCAGCAGCTGGGAGGGGGGGACTAATGAAAAACTGTTTTTT. It translates to CASSWEGGTNEKLFF.

This clone occurred once. This chain links TRBV10-3 with TRBJ2-6, with a weak D call TRBD1 (5 bases). Germline V gene sequence: CDR1 ENHRY, CDR2 SYGVKD. V was cut by 2 bases and J by 2 bases, with 10 bases left in between. The CDR3 runs to 16 residues. The CDR3: CAISENSGTGANVLTF. CDR3 in DNA: TGTGCCATCAGTGAGAATTCAGGGACTGGGGCCAACGTCCTGACTTTC.

The CDR3 DNA sequence: TGTGCCAGCAGCCAGGCAAGCGGGCCTCTTTTCGAGCAGTACTTC. Amino acids: CASSQASGPLFEQYF. This chain joins TRBV3-1 (or the pseudogene TRBV3-2) and TRBJ2-7; perhaps TRBD2 as D (6 bases). This CDR3 region has 15 residues. Looked up from germline, CDR1 is LGHDT and CDR2 is YNNKEL (reference sequence). The ends were cut back, 3 bases at V and 6 bases at J, with 18 bases in the middle.

In its sample, this clone was seen a few times. The chain joins TRBV5-1 to TRBJ2-1; 9 bases are a match to TRBD2. The CDR3 is made up of 23 amino acids. The germline V gene has CDR1 SGHRS and CDR2 YFSETQ. V shed 0 bases and J 0 bases; nucleotides not matched to a gene: 22. Here the CDR3 reads CASSLDTHLGDFLAGSSYNEQFF. CDR3 nucleotides: TGCGCCAGCAGCTTGGACACACACCTGGGGGACTTCCTAGCGGGGAGCTCCTACAATGAGCAGTTCTTC.

This CDR3 reads CASSAGGAGNQPQHF. CDR3 nucleotides: TGTGCCAGCAGCGCAGGGGGCGCGGGTAATCAGCCCCAGCATTTT. J is TRBJ1-5 and V is TRBV11-2; 8 nucleotides match TRBD1. The CDR3 runs 15 residues. J lost 4 bases, V lost 5 bases, and 7 bases had no gene match. The germline V gene encodes CDR1 SGHAT and CDR2 FQNNGV.

This chain connects TRBV3-1 (or the pseudogene TRBV3-2) to TRBJ2-7, with 8 bases matching TRBD2. J gave up 1 base and V 0 bases, and 2 bases lay outside the gene matches. The CDR3 covers 15 residues. Germline loops: CDR1 LGHDT, CDR2 YNNKEL (reference sequence). CDR3 nucleotide sequence: TGTGCCAGCAGCCAAGAAGCGGGGGTATCCTACGAGCAGTACTTC. It codes for CASSQEAGVSYEQYF.

The genes are TRBV7-8 and TRBJ2-1, with D maybe TRBD1 (6 bases). Trimming stripped 5 bases from V and 4 bases from J, with 9 bases between. Germline V gives CDR1 SGHVS, CDR2 FQNEAQ. CDR3 length: 13 amino acids. CDR3 DNA: TGTGCCAGCAGCCCTGACAGGTACAATGAGCAGTTCTTC. Translated, it gives CASSPDRYNEQFF. Full variable domain (outside the CDR3, taken from reference TRBV7-8 and TRBJ2-1): GAGVSQSPRYKVAKRGQDVALRCDPISGHVSLFWYQQALGQGPEFLTYFQNEAQLDKSGLPSDRFFAERPEGSVSTLKIQRTQQEDSAVYLCASSPDRYNEQFFGPGTRLTVL.

The chain carries TRBV7-9 and TRBJ1-4; a possible D gene is TRBD1 (6 bases). Germline V gives CDR1 SEHNR, CDR2 FQNEAQ (reference sequence). This CDR3 contains 18 residues. Trimming shortened V by 3 bases and J by 5 bases, and 22 bases separated the two germline ends. Here the CDR3 reads CASSFKQGGRLRNEKLFF. The CDR3 DNA reads as TGTGCCAGCAGCTTTAAACAGGGAGGGCGGTTGAGGAATGAAAAACTGTTTTTT. The full variable domain, in which reference TRBV7-9 and TRBJ1-4 provide the parts outside the CDR3, is DTGVSQNPRHKITKRGQNVTFRCDPISEHNRLYWYRQTLGQGPEFLTYFQNEAQLEKSRLLSDRFSAERPKGSFSTLEIQRTEQGDSAMYLCASSFKQGGRLRNEKLFFGSGTQLSVL.

The genes are TRBV5-6 and TRBJ2-4; 11 nucleotides match TRBD1. Germline trimming cut 4 bases from V and 3 bases from J; bases unmatched to any gene: 6. CDR3 length: 16 amino acids. Germline V gene sequence: CDR1 SGHDT, CDR2 YYEEEE. In DNA, the CDR3 is TGTGCCAGCAGCCCCGGGACAGGGGGGTACAAAAACATTCAGTACTTC. It specifies CASSPGTGGYKNIQYF.

The chain links TRBV19 to TRBJ2-7; 9 positions match TRBD1. The V gene's germline CDR1 is LNHDA and CDR2 SQIVND (reference sequence). The CDR3 has 15 amino acids. V lost 6 bases, J lost 0 bases, and 6 bases stayed unmatched. The DNA for the CDR3 is TGTGCCAGTAGAGTCACAGGGGGCAACTCCTACGAGCAGTACTTC. Its protein product is CASRVTGGNSYEQYF.

V gene TRBV11-2 combines with J gene TRBJ2-4; TRBD2 matches 7 bases. This CDR3 contains 16 residues. Unmatched junction bases numbered 7, after V lost 5 bases and J lost 0 bases. Germline-derived CDR1 and CDR2 are SGHAT and FQNNGV. The CDR3 here is CASSGGLGLAKNIQYF. The DNA of the CDR3 is TGTGCCAGCAGCGGAGGACTAGGCTTAGCCAAAAACATTCAGTACTTC.

The rearrangement links TRBV6-2 or TRBV6-3 to TRBJ1-5, with D perhaps matching TRBD1 (6 bases). This CDR3 comprises 15 residues. CDR1 and CDR2 from the germline V gene are MNHEY and SVGEGT. Trimming stripped 2 bases from V and 1 base from J, with 9 bases between. The CDR3 loop is CASSYRGSSNQPQHF. The CDR3 bases are TGTGCCAGCAGTTACAGGGGGTCGAGCAATCAGCCCCAGCATTTT.

The chain is built from TRBV5-6 and TRBJ1-3, with unresolved D. Trimming took 0 bases from V and 0 from J, leaving 7 bases between them. CDR1 is SGHDT and CDR2 is YYEEEE in the germline V gene. The length of the CDR3 is 15 residues. The CDR3 here is CASSLGRSSGNTIYF. In DNA form, the CDR3 reads TGTGCCAGCAGCTTGGGCCGGAGCTCTGGAAACACCATATATTTT.

The chain employs TRBV28 and TRBJ2-3; the match to TRBD2 covers 12 bases. With 5 bases clipped from V and 5 bases from J, the junction kept 5 bases outside the gene matches. The length of the CDR3 is 15 residues. The germline gives CDR1 MDHEN, CDR2 SYDVKM. The CDR3 region has the DNA TGTGCCAGCAGTAAAGGACTAGCGGGAATAGATACGCAGTATTTT. This sequence encodes CASSKGLAGIDTQYF.

The J gene is TRBJ1-6, the V gene TRBV5-4; D is unresolved. In germline, CDR1 is SGHNT, CDR2 YYREEE (reference sequence). Trimming removed 7 bases from V and 0 bases from J, with 11 bases in between. This CDR3 contains 15 residues. The CDR3 nucleotides are TGTGCCAGCGCCATGGAGAGCTCCTATAATTCACCCCTCCACTTT. Residues: CASAMESSYNSPLHF. Supplemented by reference TRBV5-4 and TRBJ1-6, the full variable domain reads ETGVTQSPTHLIKTRGQQVTLRCSSQSGHNTVSWYQQALGQGPQFIFQYYREEENGRGNFPPRFSGLQFPNYSSELNVNALELDDSALYLCASAMESSYNSPLHFGNGTRLTVT.

A few counts support this clone. The chain joins TRBV20-1 to TRBJ2-1; tentative D call: TRBD2 (6 bases). Per germline, CDR1 DFQATT and CDR2 SNEGSKA (reference sequence). This CDR3 has 13 amino acids. V was cut by 3 bases and J by 7 bases, with 13 bases left in between. DNA of the CDR3: TGCAGTGCTAGTAGGACTACCGGTAATGAGCAGTTCTTC. Its protein is CSASRTTGNEQFF.